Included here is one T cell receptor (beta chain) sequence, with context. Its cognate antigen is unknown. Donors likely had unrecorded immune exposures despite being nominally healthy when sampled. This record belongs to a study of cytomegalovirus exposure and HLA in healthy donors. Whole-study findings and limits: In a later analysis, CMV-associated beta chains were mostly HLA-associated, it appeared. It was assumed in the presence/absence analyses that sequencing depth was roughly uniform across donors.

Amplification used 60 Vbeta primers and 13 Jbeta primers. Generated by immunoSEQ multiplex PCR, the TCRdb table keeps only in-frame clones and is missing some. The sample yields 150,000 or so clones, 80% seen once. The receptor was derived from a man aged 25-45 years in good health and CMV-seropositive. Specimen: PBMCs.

In DNA form, the CDR3 reads TGTGCCAGCAGTGAACCAGGGGAGCGTGGCTACACCTTC. It yields the protein CASSEPGERGYTF. This chain uses TRBV25-1 with TRBJ1-2; tentative D call: TRBD1 (6 bases). This CDR3 is built from 13 residues. Germline V CDR1 and CDR2: MGHDK, SYGVNS. Trimming shortened V by 2 bases and J by 7 bases, and 11 bases separated the two germline ends.